This T cell receptor (beta chain) is drawn from a study of blood T cell repertoires in COVID-19. TCRdb's table, derived via immunoSEQ multiplex PCR, lists solely in-frame clones and lacks some. Of some 330,000 clones listed, around nine tenths are singletons. The junction had 12 bases not matched to a gene; V was cut back by 6 bases and J by 7 bases. The CDR3 is 15 residues long. Germline CDR1 SNHLY, CDR2 FYNNEI. Seattle cases were enrolled at active infection and followed longitudinally. V is TRBV2 and J is TRBJ2-1, with 7 bases that match TRBD1. The clonotype originates from a woman aged 25 to 45 with COVID-19, enrolled during active disease. The source material was peripheral blood. CDR3 sequence reads: CASRVGSGGLNEQFF. CDR3 in DNA: TGTGCCAGCAGGGTCGGATCAGGGGGTCTGAATGAGCAGTTCTTC.